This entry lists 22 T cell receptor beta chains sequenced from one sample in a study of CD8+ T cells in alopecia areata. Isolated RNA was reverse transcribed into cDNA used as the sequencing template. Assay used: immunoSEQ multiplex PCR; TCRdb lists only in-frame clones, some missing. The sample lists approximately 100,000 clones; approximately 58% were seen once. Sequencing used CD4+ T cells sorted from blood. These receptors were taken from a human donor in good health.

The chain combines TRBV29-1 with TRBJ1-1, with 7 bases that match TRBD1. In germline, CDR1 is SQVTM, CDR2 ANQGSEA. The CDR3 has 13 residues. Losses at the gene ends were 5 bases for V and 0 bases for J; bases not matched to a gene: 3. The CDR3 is CSVSGQMNTEAFF. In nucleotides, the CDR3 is TGCAGCGTTTCGGGACAGATGAACACTGAAGCTTTCTTT.

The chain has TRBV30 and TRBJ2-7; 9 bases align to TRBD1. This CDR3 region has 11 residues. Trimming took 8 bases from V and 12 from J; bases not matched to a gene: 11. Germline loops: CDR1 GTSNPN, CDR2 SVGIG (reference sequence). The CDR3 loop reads CARGRDRVRYF. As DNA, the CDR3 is TGTGCCAGAGGGCGGGACAGGGTACGGTACTTC.

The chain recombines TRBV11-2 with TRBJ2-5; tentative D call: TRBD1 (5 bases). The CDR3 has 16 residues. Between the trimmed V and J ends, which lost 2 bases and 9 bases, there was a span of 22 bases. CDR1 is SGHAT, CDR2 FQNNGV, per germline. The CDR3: CASSLRGRPLPTPQYF. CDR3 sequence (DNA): TGTGCCAGCAGCTTAAGGGGCCGGCCCCTCCCAACCCCCCAGTACTTC.

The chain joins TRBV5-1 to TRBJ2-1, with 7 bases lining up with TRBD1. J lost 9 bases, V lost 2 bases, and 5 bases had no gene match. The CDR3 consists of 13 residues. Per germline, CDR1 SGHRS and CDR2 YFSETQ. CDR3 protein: CASSFRQGIEQFF. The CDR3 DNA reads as TGCGCCAGCAGCTTCCGACAGGGCATTGAGCAGTTCTTC.

The CDR3: CAWTGPWMGLNTEAFF. In nucleotides, the CDR3 is TGTGCCTGGACCGGGCCCTGGATGGGACTGAACACTGAAGCTTTCTTT. This chain uses TRBV30 with TRBJ1-1; tentative D call: TRBD1 (5 bases). The CDR3 covers 16 residues. The V gene lost 4 bases and the J gene lost 0 bases, with 18 bases spanning the gap. Germline values: CDR1 GTSNPN, CDR2 SVGIG (reference sequence). Filled out from reference TRBV30 and TRBJ1-1, the complete variable domain reads SQTIHQWPATLVQPVGSPLSLECTVEGTSNPNLYWYRQAAGRGLQLLFYSVGIGQISSEVPQNLSASRPQDRQFILSSKKLLLSDSGFYLCAWTGPWMGLNTEAFFGQGTRLTVV.

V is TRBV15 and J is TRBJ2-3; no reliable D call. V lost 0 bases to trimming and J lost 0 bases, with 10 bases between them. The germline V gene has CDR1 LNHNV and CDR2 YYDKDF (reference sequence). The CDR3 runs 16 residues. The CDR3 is CATSRDMQPSTDTQYF. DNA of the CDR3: TGTGCCACCAGCAGAGATATGCAGCCTAGCACAGATACGCAGTATTTT.

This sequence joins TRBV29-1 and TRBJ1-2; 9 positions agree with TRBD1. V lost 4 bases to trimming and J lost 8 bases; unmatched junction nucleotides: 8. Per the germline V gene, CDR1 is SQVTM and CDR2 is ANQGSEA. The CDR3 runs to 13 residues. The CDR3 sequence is CSVVGTGTPGYTF. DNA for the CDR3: TGCAGCGTTGTTGGGACAGGGACCCCCGGCTACACCTTC.

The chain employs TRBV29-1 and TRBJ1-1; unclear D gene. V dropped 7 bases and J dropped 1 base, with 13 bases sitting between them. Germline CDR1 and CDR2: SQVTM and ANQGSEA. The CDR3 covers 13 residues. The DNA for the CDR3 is TGCAGCGCTGTCCCCCCGGGGAACACTGAAGCTTTCTTT. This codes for CSAVPPGNTEAFF.

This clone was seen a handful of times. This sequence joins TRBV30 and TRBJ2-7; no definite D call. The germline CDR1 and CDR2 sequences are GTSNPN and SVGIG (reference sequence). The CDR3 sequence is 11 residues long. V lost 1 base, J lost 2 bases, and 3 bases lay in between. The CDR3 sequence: CAWSGAYEQYF. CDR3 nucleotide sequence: TGTGCCTGGAGTGGGGCCTACGAGCAGTACTTC.

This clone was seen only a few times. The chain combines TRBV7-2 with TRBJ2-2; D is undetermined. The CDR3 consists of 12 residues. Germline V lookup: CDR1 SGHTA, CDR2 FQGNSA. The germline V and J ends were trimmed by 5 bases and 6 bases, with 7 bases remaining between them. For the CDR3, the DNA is TGTGCCAGCAGCCCCGACGCCGGGGAGCTGTTTTTT. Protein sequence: CASSPDAGELFF.

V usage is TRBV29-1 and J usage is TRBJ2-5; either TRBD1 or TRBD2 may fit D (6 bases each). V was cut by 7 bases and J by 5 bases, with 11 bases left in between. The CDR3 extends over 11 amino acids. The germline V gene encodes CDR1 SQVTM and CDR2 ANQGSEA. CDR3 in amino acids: CSGLGGETQYF. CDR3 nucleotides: TGCAGCGGACTAGGGGGGGAGACCCAGTACTTC. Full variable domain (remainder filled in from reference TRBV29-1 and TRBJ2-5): SAVISQKPSRDICQRGTSLTIQCQVDSQVTMMFWYRQQPGQSLTLIATANQGSEATYESGFVIDKFPISRPNLTFSTLTVSNMSPEDSSIYLCSGLGGETQYFGPGTRLLVL.

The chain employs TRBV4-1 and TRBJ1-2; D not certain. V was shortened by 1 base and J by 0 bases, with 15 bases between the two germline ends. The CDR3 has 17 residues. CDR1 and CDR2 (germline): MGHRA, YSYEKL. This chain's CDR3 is CASSQAPMIGANYGYTF. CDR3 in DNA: TGCGCCAGCAGCCAAGCACCGATGATTGGAGCTAACTATGGCTACACCTTC.

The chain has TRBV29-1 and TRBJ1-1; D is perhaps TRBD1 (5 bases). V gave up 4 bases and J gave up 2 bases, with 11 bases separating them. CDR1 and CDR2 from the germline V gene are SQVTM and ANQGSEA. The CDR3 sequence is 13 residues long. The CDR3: CSVGNRLNTEAFF. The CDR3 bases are TGCAGCGTTGGTAACAGGCTTAACACTGAAGCTTTCTTT.

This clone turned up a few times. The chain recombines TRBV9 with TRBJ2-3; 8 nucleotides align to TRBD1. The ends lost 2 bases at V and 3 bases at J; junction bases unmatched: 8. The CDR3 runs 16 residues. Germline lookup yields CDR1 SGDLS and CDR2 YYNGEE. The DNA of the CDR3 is TGTGCCAGCAGCGTCCACGGGACAGGTCCTACAGATACGCAGTATTTT. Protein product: CASSVHGTGPTDTQYF. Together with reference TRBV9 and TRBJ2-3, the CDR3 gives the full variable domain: DSGVTQTPKHLITATGQRVTLRCSPRSGDLSVYWYQQSLDQGLQFLIQYYNGEERAKGNILERFSAQQFPDLHSELNLSSLELGDSALYFCASSVHGTGPTDTQYFGPGTRLTVL.

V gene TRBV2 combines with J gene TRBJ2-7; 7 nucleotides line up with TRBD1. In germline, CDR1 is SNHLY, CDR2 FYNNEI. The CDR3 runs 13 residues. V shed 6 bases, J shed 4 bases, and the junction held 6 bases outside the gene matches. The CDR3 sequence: CASSSTGRYEQYF. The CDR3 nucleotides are TGTGCCAGCAGCTCGACAGGGCGGTACGAGCAGTACTTC.

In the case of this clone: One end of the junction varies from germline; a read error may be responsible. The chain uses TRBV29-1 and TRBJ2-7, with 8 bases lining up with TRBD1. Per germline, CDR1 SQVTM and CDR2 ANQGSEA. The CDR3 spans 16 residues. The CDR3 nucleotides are TGCAGCGGTGAATGGCCGACAGGGGCCAGCTCCTACGAGCAGTACTTC. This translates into CSGEWPTGASSYEQYF.

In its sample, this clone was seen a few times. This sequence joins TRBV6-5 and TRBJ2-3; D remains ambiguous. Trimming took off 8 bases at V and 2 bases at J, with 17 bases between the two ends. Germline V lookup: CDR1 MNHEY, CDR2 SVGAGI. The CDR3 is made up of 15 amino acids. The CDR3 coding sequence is TGTGCCAGCGCCCAGGCGCGGATGAACACAGATACGCAGTATTTT. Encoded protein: CASAQARMNTDTQYF.

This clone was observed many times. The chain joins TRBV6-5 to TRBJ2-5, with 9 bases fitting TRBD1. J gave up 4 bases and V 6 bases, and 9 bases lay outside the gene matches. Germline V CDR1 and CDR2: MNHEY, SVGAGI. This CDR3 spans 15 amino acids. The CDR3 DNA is TGTGCCAGCAGCCGGGACAGGGTTGTTGGAGAGACCCAGTACTTC. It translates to CASSRDRVVGETQYF.

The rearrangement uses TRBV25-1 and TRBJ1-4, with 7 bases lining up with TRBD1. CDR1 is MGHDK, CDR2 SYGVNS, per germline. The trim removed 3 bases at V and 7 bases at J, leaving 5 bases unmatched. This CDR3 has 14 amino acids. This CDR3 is CASSDRGTGEKLFF. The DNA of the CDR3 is TGTGCCAGCAGTGACAGGGGGACGGGTGAAAAACTGTTTTTT. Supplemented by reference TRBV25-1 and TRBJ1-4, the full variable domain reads EADIYQTPRYLVIGTGKKITLECSQTMGHDKMYWYQQDPGMELHLIHYSYGVNSTEKGDLSSESTVSRIRTEHFPLTLESARPSHTSQYLCASSDRGTGEKLFFGSGTQLSVL.

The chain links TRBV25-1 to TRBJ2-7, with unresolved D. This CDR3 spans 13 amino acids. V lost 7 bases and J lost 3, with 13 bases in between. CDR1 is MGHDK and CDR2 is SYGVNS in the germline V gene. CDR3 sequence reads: CASKGEFGYEQYF. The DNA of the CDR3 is TGTGCCAGCAAGGGTGAATTTGGCTACGAGCAGTACTTC.

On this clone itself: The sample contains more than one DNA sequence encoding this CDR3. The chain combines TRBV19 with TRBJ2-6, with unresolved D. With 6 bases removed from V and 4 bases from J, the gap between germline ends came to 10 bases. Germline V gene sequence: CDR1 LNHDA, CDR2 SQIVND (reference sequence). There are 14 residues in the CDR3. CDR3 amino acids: CASRVGSGANVLTF. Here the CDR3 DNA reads TGTGCCAGTAGGGTGGGATCCGGGGCCAACGTCCTGACTTTC.

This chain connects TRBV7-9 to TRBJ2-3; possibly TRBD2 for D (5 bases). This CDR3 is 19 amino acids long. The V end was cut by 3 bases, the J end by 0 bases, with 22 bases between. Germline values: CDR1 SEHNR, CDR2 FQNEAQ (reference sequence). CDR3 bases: TGTGCCAGCAGCTTGGGCCTGGTATTTGGACCGGGAAGCACAGATACGCAGTATTTT. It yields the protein CASSLGLVFGPGSTDTQYF.